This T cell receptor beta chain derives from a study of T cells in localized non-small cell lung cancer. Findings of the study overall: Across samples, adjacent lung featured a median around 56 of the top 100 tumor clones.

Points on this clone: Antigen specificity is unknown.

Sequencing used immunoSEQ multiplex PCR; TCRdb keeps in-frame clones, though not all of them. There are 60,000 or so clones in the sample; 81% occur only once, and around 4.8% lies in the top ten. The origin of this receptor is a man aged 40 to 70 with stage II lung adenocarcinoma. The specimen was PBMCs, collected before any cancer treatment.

CDR3 sequence (DNA): TGTGCCTGGAGTCGGGATAGTACAGGGACTGGCTACACCTTC. Its translation is CAWSRDSTGTGYTF. This chain links TRBV30 with TRBJ1-2; TRBD1 might be the D (6 bases). Germline-derived CDR1 and CDR2 are GTSNPN and SVGIG (reference sequence). CDR3 length: 14 amino acids. Trimming removed 2 bases from V and 7 bases from J, with 17 bases in between.